Listed below are T cell receptor beta chains from one sample, sequenced in a study of technical replicates of blood from a handful of donors. Clones were read by immunoSEQ multiplex PCR, and TCRdb kept only the in-frame ones, dropping some. The sample yields 70,000 to 95,000 clones, approximately 96% seen once. The sequenced sample consisted of T cells isolated from PBMCs. The source is a human donor in good health. The CDR3 runs from the conserved cysteine through the conserved F or W. Fields, in order: J gene, clone size, D gene, V gene, CDR3 protein, CDR3 DNA. A D gene is named only where the DNA matches it firmly. Expanded clones are given a class, and other clones once, few, many or no size at all.

TRBJ2-1	-	TRBD2	TRBV4-1	CASSQDRGASGRRDEQFF	TGCGCCAGCAGCCAAGATAGGGGGGCTAGCGGGAGGCGGGATGAGCAGTTCTTC
TRBJ2-5	-	TRBD2	TRBV5-4	CASSLIGGGALETQYF	TGTGCCAGCAGCTTGATTGGCGGGGGGGCCCTAGAGACCCAGTACTTC
TRBJ2-7	-	-	TRBV11-2	CASSDASYTSYEQYF	TGTGCCAGCAGCGATGCTAGTTATACATCCTACGAGCAGTACTTC
TRBJ2-4	once	-	TRBV7-2	CASSLGLAKNIQYF	TGTGCCAGCAGCTTAGGGCTAGCCAAAAACATTCAGTACTTC
TRBJ1-1	-	-	TRBV4-1	CASSRLWGGNTEAFF	TGCGCCAGCAGCCGCCTCTGGGGGGGCAACACTGAAGCTTTCTTT
TRBJ1-1	-	TRBD1	TRBV5-1	CASSSKAGGMNTEAFF	TGCGCCAGCAGCTCAAAAGCAGGGGGCATGAACACTGAAGCTTTCTTT
TRBJ2-1	-	TRBD2	TRBV10-3	CAISETRTSGRADEQFF	TGTGCCATCAGTGAGACCCGGACTAGCGGGAGGGCCGATGAGCAGTTCTTC
TRBJ1-1	-	-	TRBV15	CATRTERTVNTEAFF	TGTGCCACCAGGACAGAAAGGACAGTGAACACTGAAGCTTTCTTT
TRBJ2-7	-	-	TRBV14	CASSAWESFEQYF	TGTGCCAGCAGCGCTTGGGAGAGTTTCGAGCAGTACTTC
TRBJ2-7	-	TRBD2	TRBV27	CASSLVSSGRASYEQYF	TGTGCCAGCAGTTTAGTCTCTAGCGGGAGGGCATCCTACGAGCAGTACTTC
TRBJ1-5	-	TRBD1	TRBV13	CASSSGGLGQPQHF	TGTGCCAGCAGTTCAGGGGGTTTGGGTCAGCCCCAGCATTTT
TRBJ2-2	-	TRBD1	TRBV5-1	CASSFTGTGVTGELFF	TGCGCCAGCAGCTTCACCGGGACAGGGGTAACCGGGGAGCTGTTTTTT
TRBJ1-4	-	TRBD1	TRBV2	CASRNPGTGDEKLFF	TGTGCCAGCAGAAACCCCGGGACAGGGGATGAAAAACTGTTTTTT
TRBJ1-2	-	TRBD1	TRBV30	CAWSQGGSGGYTF	TGTGCCTGGAGTCAGGGGGGCAGTGGTGGCTACACCTTC
TRBJ1-1	-	TRBD1	TRBV19	CASSILQGDTEAFF	TGTGCCAGTAGTATATTACAGGGGGACACTGAAGCTTTCTTT
TRBJ2-5	-	TRBD1	TRBV5-4	CASSVDRGRVETQYF	TGTGCCAGCAGCGTAGACAGGGGGCGCGTCGAGACCCAGTACTTC
TRBJ1-4	-	-	TRBV7-9	CASSPVEGVLNEKLFF	TGTGCCAGCAGCCCCGTAGAGGGGGTATTGAATGAAAAACTGTTTTTT
TRBJ1-1	-	TRBD1	TRBV6-6	CASSVDRAWEAFF	TGTGCCAGCAGTGTCGACAGGGCTTGGGAAGCTTTCTTT
TRBJ2-5	-	-	TRBV18	CASSPGREEQETQYF	TGTGCCAGCTCACCGGGCAGGGAGGAACAAGAGACCCAGTACTTC
TRBJ2-1	once	-	TRBV28	CASSLGFLTGGLYNEQFF	TGTGCCAGCAGTTTGGGTTTTTTGACGGGGGGCCTTTACAATGAGCAGTTCTTC
TRBJ1-4	-	TRBD1	TRBV7-9	CASSLGTGPQRSNEKLFF	TGTGCCAGCAGCTTAGGGACAGGCCCGCAACGATCTAATGAAAAACTGTTTTTT
TRBJ2-7	-	-	TRBV7-9	CASSLGRGAYEQYF	TGTGCCAGCAGCTTAGGCAGGGGAGCTTACGAGCAGTACTTC
TRBJ2-7	-	-	TRBV7-9	CASSSTRGVRPYEQYF	TGTGCCAGCAGCTCAACGCGAGGAGTCAGACCCTACGAGCAGTACTTC
TRBJ2-5	-	TRBD1	TRBV29-1	CSDRTGKETQYF	TGCAGCGACAGGACAGGGAAAGAGACCCAGTACTTC
TRBJ2-3	-	-	TRBV5-1	CASSLGGASTDTQYF	TGCGCCAGCAGCTTGGGTGGAGCGAGCACAGATACGCAGTATTTT
TRBJ2-7	-	TRBD2	TRBV5-1	CASSLGQGLAGHEQYF	TGCGCCAGCAGCTTGGGGCAGGGACTAGCGGGACACGAGCAGTACTTC
TRBJ1-5	-	-	TRBV2	CASSDSYSNQPQHF	TGTGCCAGCAGTGACTCGTATAGCAATCAGCCCCAGCATTTT
TRBJ2-7	-	TRBD2	TRBV29-1	CSVSSGSYEQYF	TGCAGCGTATCCAGCGGGAGCTACGAGCAGTACTTC
TRBJ2-7	once	TRBD1	TRBV5-1	CASSSIPGQGHLQYF	TGCGCCAGCAGCTCAATACCGGGACAGGGACACTTGCAGTACTTC
TRBJ1-2	-	TRBD1	TRBV11-3	CASSSGQGAYGYTF	TGTGCCAGCAGCTCGGGACAGGGGGCCTATGGCTACACCTTC
TRBJ1-2	-	TRBD1	TRBV7-6	CASSAYTGTGLGYTF	TGTGCCAGCAGCGCTTACACCGGGACAGGGCTTGGCTACACCTTC
TRBJ2-2	-	TRBD1	TRBV5-4	CASSPPDRANTGELFF	TGTGCCAGCAGCCCCCCGGACAGGGCGAACACCGGGGAGCTGTTTTTT
TRBJ2-5	once	-	TRBV2	CASSVTQLTGETQYF	TGTGCCAGCAGTGTTACACAGTTAACAGGGGAGACCCAGTACTTC
TRBJ1-1	-	-	TRBV7-3	CASSVGGDDTEAFF	TGTGCCAGCAGCGTCGGGGGGGACGACACTGAAGCTTTCTTT
TRBJ1-5	-	TRBD1	TRBV15	CATSKSGTGDNQPQHF	TGTGCCACCAGCAAATCCGGGACAGGGGACAATCAGCCCCAGCATTTT
TRBJ1-2	-	-	TRBV6-5	CASAAPMNTNYGYTF	TGTGCCAGCGCCGCGCCTATGAATACTAACTATGGCTACACCTTC
TRBJ2-5	-	-	TRBV5-4	CASSLGASRETQYF	TGTGCCAGCAGCTTGGGAGCGTCCCGGGAGACCCAGTACTTC
TRBJ1-5	-	TRBD1	TRBV6-4	CASSHTKGQGCQPQHF	TGTGCCAGCAGCCACACCAAAGGACAGGGGTGTCAGCCCCAGCATTTT
TRBJ2-6	-	TRBD1	TRBV23-1	CASSHTGGPSSGANVLTF	TGCGCCAGCAGTCATACAGGGGGCCCCTCCTCTGGGGCCAACGTCCTGACTTTC
TRBJ2-1	-	-	TRBV12-5	CASGLVLSGKHYNEQFF	TGTGCTAGTGGTTTGGTACTGAGCGGAAAACACTACAATGAGCAGTTCTTC
TRBJ1-6	-	-	TRBV4-1	CASSQRGGSANSPLHF	TGCGCCAGCAGCCAAAGGGGAGGGTCAGCCAATTCACCCCTCCACTTT
TRBJ1-2	-	-	TRBV28	CASSLLQATNYGYTF	TGTGCCAGCAGTTTACTACAGGCTACTAACTATGGCTACACCTTC
TRBJ1-1	-	-	TRBV5-3	CASNSQGNTEAFF	TGTGCCAGCAACTCTCAGGGGAACACTGAAGCTTTCTTT
TRBJ1-3	-	-	TRBV9	CASSGRDFYTIYF	TGTGCCAGCAGCGGACGGGACTTTTACACCATATATTTT
TRBJ2-5	-	-	TRBV10-1	CASSPGHSIGETQYF	TGCGCCAGCAGTCCGGGACACTCCATAGGCGAGACCCAGTACTTC
TRBJ2-7	-	-	TRBV29-1	CSVVPQGYEQYF	TGCAGCGTTGTTCCACAGGGTTACGAGCAGTACTTC
TRBJ1-1	once	-	TRBV6-5	CASSVLGDTEAFF	TGTGCCAGCAGTGTGCTAGGGGATACTGAAGCTTTCTTT
TRBJ1-1	-	-	TRBV5-1	CASSTNPRGLNTEAFF	TGCGCCAGCAGCACGAATCCCAGGGGATTGAACACTGAAGCTTTCTTT
TRBJ2-5	-	-	TRBV2	CASSGGSGETQYF	TGTGCCAGCAGTGGGGGCTCCGGGGAGACCCAGTACTTC
TRBJ2-3	-	TRBD2	TRBV2	CASSEGGGRSDTQYF	TGTGCCAGCAGTGAGGGCGGGGGGCGATCAGATACGCAGTATTTT
TRBJ2-7	-	TRBD2	TRBV6-5	CASSYSASGAYEQYF	TGTGCCAGCAGTTACTCCGCTAGCGGTGCTTACGAGCAGTACTTC
TRBJ1-1	-	TRBD1	TRBV5-1	CASSLDRGPTEAFF	TGCGCCAGCAGCTTGGACAGGGGGCCCACTGAAGCTTTCTTT
TRBJ1-3	-	TRBD1	TRBV9	CASSVRDSRLRNTIYF	TGTGCCAGCAGCGTAAGGGACAGTAGGTTGAGAAACACCATATATTTT
TRBJ2-5	-	-	TRBV21-1	CASIKIRQETQYF	TGTGCCAGCATAAAAATCCGCCAAGAGACCCAGTACTTC
TRBJ1-5	-	TRBD1	TRBV15	CATSSDRGPNQPQHF	TGTGCCACCAGCAGCGACAGGGGCCCTAATCAGCCCCAGCATTTT
TRBJ2-3	-	TRBD2	TRBV28	CASSLWTSGKPDTQYF	TGTGCCAGCAGTCTCTGGACTAGCGGGAAACCCGATACGCAGTATTTT
TRBJ2-1	-	TRBD2	TRBV19	CASRPGLAGESYNEQFF	TGTGCCAGTAGGCCGGGACTAGCGGGAGAATCCTACAATGAGCAGTTCTTC
TRBJ2-5	-	-	TRBV5-4	CASSLALADQETQYF	TGTGCCAGCAGCTTGGCATTAGCGGACCAAGAGACCCAGTACTTC
TRBJ1-5	-	TRBD1	TRBV6-5	CASSLNRDSQEPQHF	TGTGCCAGCAGTCTAAACCGGGACAGCCAGGAGCCCCAGCATTTT
TRBJ1-5	-	-	TRBV4-1	CASSQVGGSNQPQHF	TGCGCCAGCAGCCAAGTCGGAGGTAGCAATCAGCCCCAGCATTTT